The 19 T cell receptor beta chains below all came from one sample that was sequenced in a study of blood T cell repertoires in COVID-19. Method: immunoSEQ multiplex PCR; TCRdb's copy keeps in-frame clones and lacks some. The sample has approximately 330,000 clones, about nine tenths seen once. Material: PBMCs or T cells enriched from blood (not recorded which). These TCRs come from a woman aged 30 to 39 who had recovered from COVID-19.

CDR3 DNA: TGTGCAAGTCGCCACGACGACAGGGACAATCAGCCCCAGCATTTT. Its translation: CASRHDDRDNQPQHF. The rearrangement uses TRBV12-2 and TRBJ1-5; the table's D call, TRBD1, has no DNA check behind it. TRBV12-2 is termed a pseudogene. The CDR3 is made up of 15 amino acids.

This clone has a single count. V usage is TRBV27 and J usage is TRBJ2-1; TRBD2 is a possible D gene (6 bases). The CDR3 consists of 17 residues. Trimming pared 0 bases from V and 0 bases from J, leaving 12 bases between. In germline, CDR1 is MNHEY, CDR2 SMNVEV (reference sequence). CDR3 coding DNA: TGTGCCAGCAGTTTATCGTGGGGACTTAGCTCCTACAATGAGCAGTTCTTC. Encoded protein: CASSLSWGLSSYNEQFF.

This sequence joins TRBV4-1 and TRBJ2-2, with D perhaps matching TRBD1 (6 bases). V was trimmed by 2 bases and J by 7 bases, leaving 14 bases between them. The length of the CDR3 is 15 residues. Germline loops: CDR1 MGHRA, CDR2 YSYEKL. CDR3 in amino acids: CASSQIQGKVGELFF. The DNA of the CDR3 is TGCGCCAGCAGCCAAATACAGGGAAAGGTCGGGGAGCTGTTTTTT.

The chain employs TRBV3-1 (or the pseudogene TRBV3-2) and TRBJ2-3, with D uncertain. Germline V gives CDR1 LGHDT, CDR2 YNNKEL (reference sequence). The CDR3 consists of 16 residues. V was shortened by 4 bases and J by 0 bases, with 14 bases between the two germline ends. This CDR3 reads CASSPGFPISTDTQYF. The CDR3 region has the DNA TGTGCCAGCAGCCCCGGTTTTCCCATTAGCACAGATACGCAGTATTTT.

The chain employs TRBV5-4 and TRBJ1-2; 8 nucleotides line up with TRBD1. V was clipped by 4 bases and J by 0 bases; unmatched bases: 5. The CDR3 runs to 15 residues. Germline values: CDR1 SGHNT, CDR2 YYREEE (reference sequence). CDR3 region: CASSTGTGPNYGYTF. The CDR3, as DNA: TGTGCCAGCAGCACCGGGACAGGTCCTAACTATGGCTACACCTTC.

The rearrangement links TRBV28 to TRBJ2-7; possible D gene TRBD2, 6 bases. This CDR3 comprises 17 residues. Germline values: CDR1 MDHEN, CDR2 SYDVKM. Trimming removed 3 bases at V and 2 bases at J, with 20 bases between. The CDR3, as DNA: TGTGCCAGCAGTTTCTTCACGGCGGGGCAGCTAACCTACGAGCAGTACTTC. Translation: CASSFFTAGQLTYEQYF.

The CDR3: CASSSPFRLASTDTQYF. Here the CDR3 DNA reads TGTGCCAGCAGCTCGCCGTTTCGACTAGCGAGCACAGATACGCAGTATTTT. The chain combines TRBV7-9 with TRBJ2-3, with 8 bases lining up with TRBD2. The CDR3 is 17 residues long. The germline CDR1 and CDR2 sequences are SEHNR and FQNEAQ (reference sequence). J lost 0 bases, V lost 4 bases, and 9 bases had no gene match.

V gene TRBV12-3 or TRBV12-4 combines with J gene TRBJ1-1; D gene unclear. This CDR3 contains 13 residues. V lost 10 bases, J lost 8 bases, and 20 bases lay in between. The CDR3: CATERNLRSEAFF. CDR3 DNA: TGTGCCACTGAGAGGAATCTCCGTTCCGAAGCTTTCTTT.

The sample holds a few counts of this clone. In DNA, the CDR3 is TGTGCCAGCAGCGGCGACCCAGGGGGACGAACTACCGGGGGCACTGAAGCTTTCTTT. Translation: CASSGDPGGRTTGGTEAFF. The rearrangement uses TRBV5-5 and TRBJ1-1; 7 bases line up with TRBD1. CDR3 length: 19 amino acids. CDR1 is SGHKS and CDR2 is YYEKEE in the germline V gene (reference sequence). V gave up 4 bases and J gave up 4 bases; unmatched junction bases: 22.

The V and J genes are TRBV7-2 and TRBJ2-7; perhaps TRBD2 as D (6 bases). This CDR3 is 15 amino acids long. Germline V gene data show CDR1 as SGHTA and CDR2 as FQGNSA. Deletions cut 1 base from V and 0 bases from J, with 10 bases between. As DNA, the CDR3 is TGTGCCAGCAGCTTAGGTAGCGGAAGCTCCTACGAGCAGTACTTC. This gives the protein CASSLGSGSSYEQYF.

The table lists this clone with a count of one. The chain employs TRBV19 and TRBJ1-1; weak D call: TRBD1 (5 bases). The CDR3 loop spans 11 amino acids. V gave up 7 bases and J gave up 8 bases, with 11 bases separating them. Germline lookup yields CDR1 LNHDA and CDR2 SQIVND (reference sequence). In DNA, the CDR3 is TGTGCCAGTATGGGACGGGGGGAAGCTTTCTTT. Translated: CASMGRGEAFF.

The chain combines TRBV7-2 with TRBJ1-1; a possible D gene is TRBD1 (5 bases). V lost 6 bases and J lost 1, with 18 bases in between. Germline CDR1 reads SGHTA; CDR2 reads FQGNSA. This CDR3 is built from 16 residues. The CDR3 here is CASSPDPGSSNTEAFF. DNA for the CDR3: TGTGCCAGCAGTCCCGACCCAGGGTCTTCGAACACTGAAGCTTTCTTT.

The J gene is TRBJ1-1, the V gene TRBV27; weak D call: TRBD1 (5 bases). Germline V gene data show CDR1 as MNHEY and CDR2 as SMNVEV (reference sequence). Between the trimmed V and J ends, which lost 6 bases and 3 bases, there was a span of 17 bases. The CDR3 runs 15 residues. The chain's CDR3 is CASRDLQVWDTEAFF. The CDR3 nucleotides read TGTGCCAGCAGGGACCTACAGGTCTGGGACACTGAAGCTTTCTTT.

The genes are TRBV5-6 and TRBJ2-1; 7 bases agree with TRBD2. V shed 6 bases and J 0 bases; nucleotides not matched to a gene: 9. Germline CDR1 SGHDT, CDR2 YYEEEE. The CDR3 totals 16 residues. The CDR3 nucleotides read TGTGCCAGCAACAAACGGCGGGAGACCTCCTACAATGAGCAGTTCTTC. Translation: CASNKRRETSYNEQFF.

The V call is TRBV3-1 (or the pseudogene TRBV3-2), the J call TRBJ2-3, with 13 bases lining up with TRBD2. In germline, CDR1 is LGHDT, CDR2 YNNKEL (reference sequence). CDR3 length equals 16 residues. Unmatched junction bases numbered 6, after V lost 4 bases and J lost 5 bases. CDR3 region: CASSRGLAGVGDTQYF. CDR3 bases: TGTGCCAGCAGCCGAGGACTAGCGGGAGTAGGAGATACGCAGTATTTT.

The V and J genes are TRBV27 and TRBJ2-2, with 11 bases lining up with TRBD2. Trimming at V came to 3 bases and at J to 5 bases, leaving 8 bases not matched to a gene. This CDR3 comprises 17 residues. Germline values: CDR1 MNHEY, CDR2 SMNVEV (reference sequence). The CDR3 spells CASSLISGRAWTGELFF. The CDR3 DNA reads TGTGCCAGCAGTTTGATTAGCGGGAGGGCCTGGACCGGGGAGCTGTTTTTT.

This clone was seen once. The CDR3 region is CASSQPPGQGSSYNEQFF. The CDR3 region has the DNA TGTGCCAGCAGCCAACCTCCGGGACAGGGGAGCTCCTACAATGAGCAGTTCTTC. The chain is built from TRBV4-2 and TRBJ2-1; 10 nucleotides match TRBD1. The V gene's germline CDR1 is LGHNA and CDR2 YNFKEQ. Trimming took 2 bases from V and 0 from J; bases not matched to a gene: 7. The CDR3 contains 18 residues.

The gene calls are TRBV4-1 and TRBJ1-1; D possibly corresponds to TRBD1 (6 bases). V was clipped by 3 bases and J by 7 bases, with 15 bases between them. The CDR3 spans 14 residues. Germline V CDR1 and CDR2: MGHRA, YSYEKL. This chain's CDR3 is CASSHLGHRIEAFF. CDR3 nucleotides: TGCGCCAGCAGCCACCTGGGACATAGGATTGAAGCTTTCTTT.

The chain recombines TRBV6-2 or TRBV6-3 with TRBJ2-1; a possible D gene is TRBD2 (6 bases). V was pared by 5 bases and J by 4 bases, with 15 bases between. The CDR3 consists of 15 residues. Germline values: CDR1 MNHEY, CDR2 SVGEGT. CDR3 sequence (DNA): TGTGCCAGCAGTCCGGGACTCCCACGATACAATGAGCAGTTCTTC. This codes for CASSPGLPRYNEQFF.